This T cell receptor beta chain was sequenced for a study of cytomegalovirus exposure and HLA in healthy donors. After removal of 0 bases from V and 7 bases from J, the junction contained 9 bases not matched to a gene. This CDR3 has 16 residues. The germline CDR1 and CDR2 sequences are SGDLS and YYNGEE. The study's findings and limits: TCR beta sequences reportedly predicted most subjects' HLA-A and HLA-B alleles accurately. For TCR beta chains, V- and J-gene trimming was later linked to a missense DCLRE1C variant. Reports described diagnosis of cytomegalovirus status by the classifier as highly specific and sensitive. Most TCRs appeared rarely, but some public TCRs recurred in many donors.

Notes on this clone: What it recognizes is unknown.

Primers: 60 Vbeta forward and 13 Jbeta reverse. Sequencing used immunoSEQ multiplex PCR; TCRdb keeps in-frame clones, though not all of them. The table has approximately 100,000 clones, roughly 80% seen once. The sequence came from a man aged 55 to 70 in good health and CMV-seronegative. The sequencing sample was made of PBMCs. V is TRBV9 and J is TRBJ2-1; 8 bases agree with TRBD1. The CDR3 coding sequence is TGTGCCAGCAGCGTAGTAGGGACAGGATTGGTAAATGAGCAGTTCTTC. As protein: CASSVVGTGLVNEQFF.